The 16 T cell receptor beta chains below all came from one sample that was sequenced in a study of PD-1 blockade in mismatch repair-deficient tumors. Clones were read by immunoSEQ multiplex PCR, and TCRdb kept only the in-frame ones, dropping some. This table holds roughly 130,000 clones, almost 90% found once. The sample consisted of peripheral blood, taken approximately 70 weeks after starting pembrolizumab. These receptors came from an adult with mismatch repair-deficient cancer.

The gene calls are TRBV7-9 and TRBJ2-1; 9 nucleotides line up with TRBD2. Germline V gene data show CDR1 as SEHNR and CDR2 as FQNEAQ (reference sequence). CDR3 length equals 17 residues. V lost 1 base to trimming and J lost 7 bases; unmatched junction nucleotides: 11. Here the CDR3 reads CASSLVGGGRAPNEQFF. The CDR3 region has the DNA TGTGCCAGCAGCTTAGTGGGTGGCGGGAGGGCCCCGAATGAGCAGTTCTTC.

The chain links TRBV6-5 to TRBJ2-7; possibly TRBD1 for D (5 bases). Trimming took 5 bases from V and 5 from J, leaving 16 bases between them. The CDR3 totals 14 residues. The germline V gene encodes CDR1 MNHEY and CDR2 SVGAGI. This CDR3 reads CASSPQVRTHEQYF. The CDR3 DNA is TGTGCCAGCAGTCCACAGGTTCGGACCCACGAGCAGTACTTC.

This chain joins TRBV7-9 and TRBJ2-1; no clear D gene. Germline CDR1 SEHNR, CDR2 FQNEAQ (reference sequence). V gave up 5 bases and J gave up 7 bases, with 27 bases separating them. CDR3 length: 18 residues. The CDR3 loop reads CASSLPRIAEKRRNEQFF. Written as DNA, the CDR3 is TGTGCCAGCAGCCTACCACGGATCGCGGAGAAGAGAAGGAATGAGCAGTTCTTC.

This clone was recorded a few times. The rearrangement uses TRBV6-5 and TRBJ2-3, with D uncertain. V lost 6 bases to trimming and J lost 0 bases, with 13 bases between them. CDR3 size: 15 residues. Germline assignment: CDR1 MNHEY and CDR2 SVGAGI. CDR3 sequence reads: CASRSDGASTDTQYF. CDR3 DNA sequence: TGTGCCAGCAGATCTGACGGTGCTAGCACAGATACGCAGTATTTT.

V and J are TRBV5-8 and TRBJ2-5; D perhaps matches TRBD1 (7 bases). The CDR3 consists of 14 residues. The germline CDR1 and CDR2 sequences are SGHTS and YDEGEE. V shed 3 bases and J shed 1 base, with 10 bases lying between them. The CDR3 DNA reads as TGTGCCAGCAGCTGGGGGGACAGCCAAGAGACCCAGTACTTC. This gives the protein CASSWGDSQETQYF.

V and J are TRBV19 and TRBJ2-3; D may correspond to TRBD1 or TRBD2 (5 bases each). V shed 5 bases and J shed 2 bases, with 17 bases lying between them. CDR3 length equals 16 residues. The germline V gene has CDR1 LNHDA and CDR2 SQIVND (reference sequence). The CDR3 nucleotides read TGTGCCAGTAGTGAACGGGACGGAAGATACACAGATACGCAGTATTTT. Its protein is CASSERDGRYTDTQYF.

The chain joins TRBV19 to TRBJ2-6; a possible D gene is TRBD2 (5 bases). V was cut by 4 bases and J by 2 bases, with 6 bases left in between. This CDR3 is built from 14 residues. CDR1 LNHDA and CDR2 SQIVND come from the germline V gene (reference sequence). The CDR3 coding sequence is TGTGCCAGTAGTACGGGGACTGGGGCCAACGTCCTGACTTTC. Translation: CASSTGTGANVLTF.

The chain has TRBV2 and TRBJ1-2, with TRBD1 matching over 8 bases. V trimming: 6 bases; J trimming: 7 bases; junction bases outside the gene matches: 7. CDR1 is SNHLY and CDR2 is FYNNEI in the germline V gene. The CDR3 sequence is 13 residues long. The DNA of the CDR3 is TGTGCCAGCAGGTCGGACAGGGACCTTGGCTACACCTTC. It translates to CASRSDRDLGYTF.

V usage is TRBV6-5 and J usage is TRBJ2-1, with D possibly TRBD2 on 6 matching bases. The V end lost 7 bases, the J end lost 2 bases, and 15 bases lay between the germline ends. The CDR3 is 15 residues long. Germline V gene sequence: CDR1 MNHEY, CDR2 SVGAGI. The CDR3 bases are TGTGCCAGCACTTCCGGGAGAGGGCCCTACAATGAGCAGTTCTTC. It is translated as CASTSGRGPYNEQFF.

J is TRBJ2-1 and V is TRBV7-9; 8 nucleotides match TRBD1. This CDR3 contains 16 residues. The V segment lost 5 bases and the J segment 3 bases; nucleotides outside the gene matches: 9. Germline V CDR1 and CDR2: SEHNR, FQNEAQ (reference sequence). CDR3 in DNA: TGTGCCAGCAGCCTCTGGTCAGGGGGCTTCTACAATGAGCAGTTCTTC. Residues: CASSLWSGGFYNEQFF. Full variable domain (missing parts from reference TRBV7-9 and TRBJ2-1): DTGVSQNPRHKITKRGQNVTFRCDPISEHNRLYWYRQTLGQGPEFLTYFQNEAQLEKSRLLSDRFSAERPKGSFSTLEIQRTEQGDSAMYLCASSLWSGGFYNEQFFGPGTRLTVL.

The V gene is TRBV5-1, the J gene TRBJ2-2; D gene unclear. This CDR3 spans 15 amino acids. Trimming took 0 bases from V and 6 from J, leaving 12 bases between them. The germline CDR1 and CDR2 sequences are SGHRS and YFSETQ. The CDR3 DNA sequence: TGCGCCAGCAGCTTGGCCCGAGAACGGGCCGGGGAGCTGTTTTTT. Protein: CASSLARERAGELFF.

This chain links TRBV18 with TRBJ2-3, with 9 bases that match TRBD1. Germline values: CDR1 KGHSH, CDR2 LQKENI. J gave up 7 bases and V 5 bases, and 10 bases lay outside the gene matches. This CDR3 has 15 amino acids. CDR3 protein: CASSSGQGGSYTQYF. DNA for the CDR3: TGTGCCAGCTCATCGGGACAGGGTGGTTCATATACGCAGTATTTT.

J is TRBJ2-1 and V is TRBV4-1; 7 bases fit TRBD1. Germline assignment: CDR1 MGHRA and CDR2 YSYEKL. V lost 1 base and J lost 4; bases outside the gene matches: 4. The CDR3 has 15 residues. The CDR3 protein is CASSQGATGYNEQFF. In DNA, the CDR3 is TGCGCCAGCAGCCAAGGGGCGACAGGGTACAATGAGCAGTTCTTC.

This chain joins TRBV9 and TRBJ2-2; no firm D call. CDR1 is SGDLS and CDR2 is YYNGEE in the germline V gene. The CDR3 is 13 residues long. V was cut by 2 bases and J by 4 bases, with 6 bases left in between. The CDR3 loop reads CASSVMGTGELFF. CDR3 bases: TGTGCCAGCAGCGTTATGGGCACCGGGGAGCTGTTTTTT.

This chain links TRBV25-1 with TRBJ2-5; 8 nucleotides agree with TRBD2. Trimming at V came to 4 bases and at J to 5 bases, leaving 12 bases not matched to a gene. The CDR3 is 16 amino acids. Germline CDR1 is MGHDK and CDR2 is SYGVNS. The CDR3 spells CASSGRREAGSETQYF. DNA for the CDR3: TGTGCCAGCAGTGGACGGCGGGAGGCCGGGAGCGAGACCCAGTACTTC.

The chain is built from TRBV6-6 and TRBJ1-1, with D hard to call. The CDR3 totals 12 residues. CDR1 MNHNY and CDR2 SVGAGI come from the germline V gene (reference sequence). Trimming left V 7 bases short and J 4 bases short, with 10 bases between. The CDR3 spells CASKTRGTEAFF. As DNA, the CDR3 is TGTGCCAGCAAAACCCGAGGCACTGAAGCTTTCTTT.